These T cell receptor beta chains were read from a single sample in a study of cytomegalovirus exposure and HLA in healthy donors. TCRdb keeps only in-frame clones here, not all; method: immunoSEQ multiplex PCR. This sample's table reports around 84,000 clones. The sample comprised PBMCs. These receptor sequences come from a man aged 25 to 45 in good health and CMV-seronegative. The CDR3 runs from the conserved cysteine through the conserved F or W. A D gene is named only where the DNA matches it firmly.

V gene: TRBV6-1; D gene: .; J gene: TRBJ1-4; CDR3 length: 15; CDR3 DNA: TGTGCCAGCAGTGAACGGGCGGGGCGCAATGAAAAACTGTTTTTT; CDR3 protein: CASSERAGRNEKLFF
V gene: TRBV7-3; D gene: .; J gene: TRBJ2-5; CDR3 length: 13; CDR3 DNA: TGTGCCAGCAGCTTAAGGTTGACAGAGCCCCAGTACTTC; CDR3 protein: CASSLRLTEPQYF
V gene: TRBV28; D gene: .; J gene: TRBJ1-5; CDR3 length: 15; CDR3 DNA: TGTGCCAGCAGTTTTTGGGGAGGCAGCAATCAGCCCCAGCATTTT; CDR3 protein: CASSFWGGSNQPQHF
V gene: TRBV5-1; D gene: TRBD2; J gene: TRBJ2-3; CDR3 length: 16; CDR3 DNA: TGCGCCAGCAGTGGGGGACTAGCGGGAAGCACAGATACGCAGTATTTT; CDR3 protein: CASSGGLAGSTDTQYF
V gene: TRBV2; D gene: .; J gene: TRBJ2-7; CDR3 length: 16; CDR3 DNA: TGTGCCAGCAGTGACCGCCCCTGGCTAGAGGCCTACGAGCAGTACTTC; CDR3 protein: CASSDRPWLEAYEQYF
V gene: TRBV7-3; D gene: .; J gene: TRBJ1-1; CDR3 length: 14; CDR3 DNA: TGTGCCAGCAGCTTAGAAGGGGGGGACACTGAAGCTTTCTTT; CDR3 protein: CASSLEGGDTEAFF
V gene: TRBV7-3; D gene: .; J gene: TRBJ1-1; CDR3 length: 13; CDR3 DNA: TGTGCCAGCAGCTTTTCCCTAAACACTGAAGCTTTCTTT; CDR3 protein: CASSFSLNTEAFF
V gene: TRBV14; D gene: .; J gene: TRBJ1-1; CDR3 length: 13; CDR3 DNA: TGTGCCAGCAGCCCCCAGGGCCCTCCTGAAGCTTTCTTT; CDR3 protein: CASSPQGPPEAFF
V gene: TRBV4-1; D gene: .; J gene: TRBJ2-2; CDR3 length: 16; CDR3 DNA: TGCGCCAGCAGCCACCCTAGGGGGAGAGGGACCGGGGAGCTGTTTTTT; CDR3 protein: CASSHPRGRGTGELFF
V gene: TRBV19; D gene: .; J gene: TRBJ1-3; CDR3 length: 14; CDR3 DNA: TGTGCCAGTAGAGATCAGTCCTCTGGAAACACCATATATTTT; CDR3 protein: CASRDQSSGNTIYF
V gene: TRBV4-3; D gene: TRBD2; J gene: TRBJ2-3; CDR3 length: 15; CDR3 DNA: TGCGCCAGCAGCCAGATGCTAGCGGGAGGGGATACGCAGTATTTT; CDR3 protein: CASSQMLAGGDTQYF
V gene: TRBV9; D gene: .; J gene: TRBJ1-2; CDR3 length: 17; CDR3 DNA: TGTGCCAGCAGCGTAGGCCGTGGGGGGGCGCGTGGCTATGGCTACACCTTC; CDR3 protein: CASSVGRGGARGYGYTF
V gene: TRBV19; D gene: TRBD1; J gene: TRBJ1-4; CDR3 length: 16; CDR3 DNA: TGTGCCAGTATCCTCTCGGAGGGACAGGGGATAGAAAAACTGTTTTTT; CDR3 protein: CASILSEGQGIEKLFF
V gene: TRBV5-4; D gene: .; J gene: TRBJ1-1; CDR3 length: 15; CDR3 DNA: TGTGCCAGCAGCTCGCCGCCGGGGACTGAGACTGAAGCTTTCTTT; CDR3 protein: CASSSPPGTETEAFF
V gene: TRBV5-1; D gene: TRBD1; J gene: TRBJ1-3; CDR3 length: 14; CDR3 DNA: TGCGCCAGCAGCCGGACAGGGGGTGCGGACACCATATATTTT; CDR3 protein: CASSRTGGADTIYF
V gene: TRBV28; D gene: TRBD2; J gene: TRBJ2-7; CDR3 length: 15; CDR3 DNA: TGTGCCATCAACAATAGCGGGAGGGCCCCCCACGAGCAGTACTTC; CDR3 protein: CAINNSGRAPHEQYF
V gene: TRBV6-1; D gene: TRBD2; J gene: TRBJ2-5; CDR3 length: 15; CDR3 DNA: TGTGCCAGCACCTCAGCGGGGGGGATTGGAGAGACCCAGTACTTC; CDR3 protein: CASTSAGGIGETQYF
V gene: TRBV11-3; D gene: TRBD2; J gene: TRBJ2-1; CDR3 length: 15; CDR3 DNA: TGTGCCAGCAGTTTAGGGAGGGCGGGGTACAATGAGCAGTTCTTC; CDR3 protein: CASSLGRAGYNEQFF
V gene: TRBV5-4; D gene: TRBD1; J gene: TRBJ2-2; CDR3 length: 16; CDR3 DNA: TGTGCCAGCAGCTTACGGACAGGGGGTCTCACCGGGGAGCTGTTTTTT; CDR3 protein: CASSLRTGGLTGELFF
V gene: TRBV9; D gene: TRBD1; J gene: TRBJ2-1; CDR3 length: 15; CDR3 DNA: TGTGCCAGCAGCGCGGGGACAGTTTCCTACAATGAGCAGTTCTTC; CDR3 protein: CASSAGTVSYNEQFF
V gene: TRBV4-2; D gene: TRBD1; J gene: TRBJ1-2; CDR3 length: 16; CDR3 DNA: TGTGCCAGCAGCCAGGTGGGAGTACAGGGGGCGCAGGGCTACACCTTC; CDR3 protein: CASSQVGVQGAQGYTF
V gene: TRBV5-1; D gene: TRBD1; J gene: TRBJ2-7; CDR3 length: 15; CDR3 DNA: TGCGCCAGCAGGCCTAGTACGACAGGGGACTACGAGCAGTACTTC; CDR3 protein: CASRPSTTGDYEQYF
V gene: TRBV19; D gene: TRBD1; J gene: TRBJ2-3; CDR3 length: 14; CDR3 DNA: TGTGCCAGTAGCCGGACAGGGTACACAGATACGCAGTATTTT; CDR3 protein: CASSRTGYTDTQYF
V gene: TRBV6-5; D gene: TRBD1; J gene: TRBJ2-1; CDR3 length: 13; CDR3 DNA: TGTGCCAGCAGTTACGTGTCAGGGGGTGGAAAGTTCTTC; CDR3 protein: CASSYVSGGGKFF
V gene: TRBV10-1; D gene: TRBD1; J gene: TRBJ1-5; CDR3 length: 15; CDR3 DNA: TGCGCCAGCAGGGCCTCCCAGGGGGCTCAGCAGCCCCAGCATTTT; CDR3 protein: CASRASQGAQQPQHF
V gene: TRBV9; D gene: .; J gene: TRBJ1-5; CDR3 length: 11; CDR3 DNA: TGTGCCAGCAGCCCTTTTCAGCCCCAGCATTTT; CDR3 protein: CASSPFQPQHF
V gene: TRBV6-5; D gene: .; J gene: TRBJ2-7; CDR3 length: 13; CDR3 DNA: TGTGCCAGCAGTGGGGCAGGGTTCGGCGAGCAGTACTTC; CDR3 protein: CASSGAGFGEQYF
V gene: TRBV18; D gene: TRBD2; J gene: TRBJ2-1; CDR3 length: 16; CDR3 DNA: TGTGCCAGCTCACCAGAAGCGGGAGGTGCACGTGATGAGCAGTTCTTC; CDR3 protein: CASSPEAGGARDEQFF
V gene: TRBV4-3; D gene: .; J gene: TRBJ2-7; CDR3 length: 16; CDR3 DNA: TGCGCCAGCAGCCAAGATCAAGCCGATCCGGCCTACGAGCAGTACTTC; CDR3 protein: CASSQDQADPAYEQYF
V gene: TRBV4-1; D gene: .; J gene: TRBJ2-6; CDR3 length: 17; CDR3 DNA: TGCGCCAGCAGCCCGTTGGCTAGCGTGGTTGGGGCCAACGTCCTGACTTTC; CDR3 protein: CASSPLASVVGANVLTF